Sequencing of this T cell receptor (beta chain) was carried out in a study of PD-1 blockade in classical Hodgkin lymphoma (dated by TCRdb to the early 2020s). Concerning the study at large: Nivolumab dosing was 3 mg/kg intravenously every 2 weeks, continuing until either disease progression or unacceptable toxicity. The study used CyTOF and TCR beta sequencing to define a peripheral blood immune signature of response to PD-1 blockade in classical Hodgkin lymphoma. The investigation overall reported the following: The study was restricted to a single clinical trial cohort, and the causes of repertoire differences, possibly disease activity or prior therapy, were left undefined. Trial patients with a complete response had baseline diversity similar to that of newly diagnosed patients, while partial responders and progressors had significantly lower diversity. Newly diagnosed patients were reported to have lower baseline TCR diversity than healthy donors, and relapsed/refractory patients were reported to have lower baseline TCR diversity still. Lower diversity was seen in patients whose nivolumab began less than 1 year after ASCT, and these patients were left out of later analyses so that immune reconstitution would not confound the results. A significant rise by C4D1 was seen in CD4+ but not CD8+ TCR diversity (p=0.0027 vs p=0.16), with the rise being most apparent in complete responders (p=0.02).

A remark on this clone: Its antigen target is currently unknown. Base-call qualities are not available, and no considerably larger clone is one nucleotide away.

The CDR3 has 15 amino acids, counting the end cysteine and phenylalanine. The retained sequence is limited to the CDR3, 45 bases, with the frame set at the first base. The germline V gene supplies CDR1 LGHNT and CDR2 FRNRAP. V drops 6 bases and J drops 5 bases, leaving 19 bases in between. What the time point label conveys for this sample: cycle 2 day 1 (C2D1) of nivolumab. Relapse after autologous stem cell transplantation had occurred in all trial patients, and cohorts A, B and C were distinguished by prior brentuximab vedotin exposure. The trial cohort was composed of 56 patients with relapsed/refractory classical Hodgkin lymphoma, for whom complete response, partial response or progressive disease was recorded as best overall response. In the multi-cohort phase II CheckMate 205 trial, trial patients received single-agent nivolumab. An independent review committee assessed best overall response by applying the 2007 International Working Group response criteria. PBMCs from the trial were collected at three points: immediately before nivolumab initiation (C1D1), and during therapy at cycle 2 day 1 and cycle 4 day 1. Peripheral blood was collected in 8 mL Vacutainer Cell Preparation Tubes, from which PBMCs were isolated by centrifugation and then cryopreserved.

The Qiagen DNeasy kit was used to extract genomic DNA from unsorted PBMCs and from the negatively selected CD4+ and CD8+ fractions. Amplification of TCR beta CDR3 regions was done by immunoSEQ multiplex PCR with primers that anneal to V and J segments. Amplification bias was minimized using a synthetic immune receptor repertoire, and residual bias was removed computationally after sequencing. The original methods were these. Custom Python scripts were used to quantify repertoire diversity as the Shannon entropy index. The unsorted, CD4+ and CD8+ repertoires were each analyzed separately, with the exception of combined analyses, where CD4+ and CD8+ sequences were merged in silico. Clonal expansion was defined as at least a 2-fold frequency increase after treatment relative to C1D1, with a pseudocount of 0.5 for undetected baseline clones. Singleton clones were defined as clones with 0 or 1 copy at C1D1, and non-singleton clones were defined as clones with 2 or more copies. Clones expanded in unsorted samples were labelled as CD4+, CD8+ or unknown by matching protein sequences in sorted samples from the same patient. Diversity changes from C1D1 to C4D1 were tested in paired samples using Wilcoxon tests. TCRdb holds this immuneACCESS table with in-frame rearrangements only. Some clones are missing; in checked studies, unresolved V genes explain under half, and the rest has no known cause. The D gene and trimming were derived from the DNA, and the V and J assignments and clone size from that table. The sample table holds 20,000 to 25,000 clones, of which around four fifths were seen once. The ten biggest clones cover approximately 44% of the sample.

This material consisted of peripheral blood mononuclear cells (PBMCs), taken before the second cycle of nivolumab. The rearranged segments are TRBV12-5 and TRBJ1-1; 6 matching bases give a weak D call of TRBD1. This TCR was sampled from a human donor with classical Hodgkin lymphoma. The CDR3 here reads CASGRLTGQGTEAFF. The bases are TGTGCTAGTGGCCGCCTTACAGGGCAGGGGACTGAAGCTTTCTTT.